Below, 27 T cell receptor beta chains from the same sample are listed, as sequenced in a study of OX40 agonist ivuxolimab in advanced cancers. Libraries were prepared by immunoSEQ multiplex PCR; TCRdb keeps only in-frame clonotypes and omits some of them. Of tens of thousands of clones in the sample, more than 80% were seen once. Sequenced material: CD4+ or CD8+ T cells sorted from blood, taken in a trial of the OX40 agonist ivuxolimab. Receptor source: an adult with an advanced solid tumor such as melanoma, head and neck, liver or kidney cancer.

The genes are TRBV5-4 and TRBJ1-3; D is ambiguous. Germline V gives CDR1 SGHNT, CDR2 YYREEE (reference sequence). With 4 bases removed from V and 0 bases from J, the gap between germline ends came to 5 bases. CDR3 length: 13 residues. The CDR3 bases are TGTGCCAGCAGCCCTAGCTCTGGAAACACCATATATTTT. Protein product: CASSPSSGNTIYF.

The chain recombines TRBV9 with TRBJ1-1; D call uncertain. Per the germline V gene, CDR1 is SGDLS and CDR2 is YYNGEE. The CDR3 consists of 15 residues. Between the trimmed V and J ends, which lost 4 bases and 5 bases, there was a span of 18 bases. The CDR3 region is CASSPEAGRRTEAFF. The CDR3 nucleotides read TGTGCCAGCAGCCCAGAAGCGGGGAGAAGGACTGAAGCTTTCTTT.

The chain is built from TRBV7-2 and TRBJ2-3; a possible D gene is TRBD2 (5 bases). Germline V gene sequence: CDR1 SGHTA, CDR2 FQGNSA. The CDR3 runs to 16 residues. The V end lost 2 bases, the J end lost 4 bases, and 16 bases lay between the germline ends. The CDR3 loop is CASSLLLGANPDTQYF. The CDR3 nucleotides are TGTGCCAGCAGCTTATTACTAGGAGCTAACCCAGATACGCAGTATTTT. Filled out from reference TRBV7-2 and TRBJ2-3, the complete variable domain reads GAGVSQSPSNKVTEKGKDVELRCDPISGHTALYWYRQSLGQGLEFLIYFQGNSAPDKSGLPSDRFSAERTGGSVSTLTIQRTQQEDSAVYLCASSLLLGANPDTQYFGPGTRLTVL.

This chain links TRBV19 with TRBJ2-5; TRBD1 aligns across 7 bases. V shed 4 bases and J 2 bases; nucleotides not matched to a gene: 1. Germline V CDR1 and CDR2: LNHDA, SQIVND (reference sequence). This CDR3 has 13 residues. The CDR3 is CASSKTGQETQYF. The CDR3 DNA is TGTGCCAGTAGTAAGACAGGGCAAGAGACCCAGTACTTC.

The CDR3 nucleotides read TGTGCCAGCAGTGCCTACCGAACGATAGAGCAGTTCTTC. This gives the protein CASSAYRTIEQFF. This chain uses TRBV2 with TRBJ2-1; D is unresolved. CDR1 is SNHLY and CDR2 is FYNNEI in the germline V gene. Trimming left V 4 bases short and J 10 bases short, with 14 bases between. The CDR3 sequence is 13 residues long.

The gene calls are TRBV4-1 and TRBJ1-2, with a weak D call TRBD1 (5 bases). The germline gives CDR1 MGHRA, CDR2 YSYEKL. Trimming pared 6 bases from V and 1 base from J, leaving 9 bases between. The CDR3 contains 13 residues. The CDR3 protein is CASSGQYNYGYTF. For the CDR3, the DNA is TGCGCCAGCAGTGGACAATATAACTATGGCTACACCTTC.

V gene TRBV28 combines with J gene TRBJ2-1; D is ambiguous. The CDR3 covers 13 residues. Germline assignment: CDR1 MDHEN and CDR2 SYDVKM. V was clipped by 0 bases and J by 7 bases, with 7 bases between them. The CDR3 loop reads CASSLWARNEQFF. CDR3 nucleotides: TGTGCCAGCAGTTTATGGGCCAGGAATGAGCAGTTCTTC. The entire variable domain, with the rest obtained from reference TRBV28 and TRBJ2-1, is as follows: DVKVTQSSRYLVKRTGEKVFLECVQDMDHENMFWYRQDPGLGLRLIYFSYDVKMKEKGDIPEGYSVSREKKERFSLILESASTNQTSMYLCASSLWARNEQFFGPGTRLTVL.

The chain is built from TRBV15 and TRBJ2-7; unclear D gene. Per germline, CDR1 LNHNV and CDR2 YYDKDF (reference sequence). V dropped 1 base and J dropped 3 bases, with 13 bases sitting between them. CDR3 length: 15 residues. CDR3 region: CATSRVLGSSYEQYF. The CDR3 DNA follows: TGTGCCACCAGCAGAGTATTGGGCAGTAGCTACGAGCAGTACTTC.

The chain employs TRBV18 and TRBJ2-6, with D perhaps TRBD2 (7 bases). The CDR3 runs 18 residues. The V gene's germline CDR1 is KGHSH and CDR2 LQKENI. Trimming pared 6 bases from V and 0 bases from J, leaving 18 bases between. CDR3 DNA: TGTGCCAGCTCCCCAAGGGGGGGGGCCTACTCTGGGGCCAACGTCCTGACTTTC. This codes for CASSPRGGAYSGANVLTF.

V gene TRBV7-9 combines with J gene TRBJ2-3; 10 bases map to TRBD2. The junction had 3 bases not matched to a gene; V was cut back by 1 base and J by 2 bases. Germline V CDR1 and CDR2: SEHNR, FQNEAQ (reference sequence). The CDR3 is 16 amino acids. The DNA for the CDR3 is TGTGCCAGCAGCTTAGGGCTAGCGGGAGTCACAGATACGCAGTATTTT. This gives the protein CASSLGLAGVTDTQYF.

The CDR3 region has the DNA TGTGCCAGCAGCCCCTCCTACGAGCAGTACTTC. It encodes CASSPSYEQYF. This sequence joins TRBV6-6 and TRBJ2-7, with unresolved D. Germline V CDR1 and CDR2: MNHNY, SVGAGI (reference sequence). CDR3 length equals 11 residues. The V end was cut by 6 bases, the J end by 0 bases, with 3 bases between.

V is TRBV5-1 and J is TRBJ2-1; TRBD1 might be the D (6 bases). Germline assignment: CDR1 SGHRS and CDR2 YFSETQ. There are 15 residues in the CDR3. The V gene lost 0 bases and the J gene lost 3 bases, with 10 bases spanning the gap. CDR3 nucleotide sequence: TGCGCCAGCAGCTTGGACAGGGCGGGCTACAATGAGCAGTTCTTC. Translating it yields CASSLDRAGYNEQFF. The full variable domain, with the rest looked up from reference TRBV5-1 and TRBJ2-1, is KAGVTQTPRYLIKTRGQQVTLSCSPISGHRSVSWYQQTPGQGLQFLFEYFSETQRNKGNFPGRFSGRQFSNSRSEMNVSTLELGDSALYLCASSLDRAGYNEQFFGPGTRLTVL.

CDR3 coding DNA: TGCAGCGCACAGGCGCTTGAAGCTTTCTTT. Translated: CSAQALEAFF. The chain uses TRBV29-1 and TRBJ1-1; D is possibly TRBD1 (5 bases). In germline, CDR1 is SQVTM, CDR2 ANQGSEA. V shed 7 bases and J shed 7 bases, with 10 bases lying between them. CDR3 length equals 10 residues.

The rearrangement links TRBV7-2 to TRBJ2-3; D might be TRBD1 (6 bases). Trimming took off 5 bases at V and 4 bases at J, with 13 bases between the two ends. The CDR3 extends over 14 amino acids. Germline CDR1 SGHTA, CDR2 FQGNSA. CDR3 region: CASSQRQAADTQYF. CDR3 nucleotide sequence: TGTGCCAGCAGCCAACGACAGGCGGCAGATACGCAGTATTTT.

This rearrangement joins TRBV19 to TRBJ2-5, with TRBD1 identical over 8 bases. Losses at the gene ends were 7 bases for V and 5 bases for J; bases not matched to a gene: 6. Germline V gives CDR1 LNHDA, CDR2 SQIVND (reference sequence). The CDR3 is 13 amino acids. The CDR3 loop reads CASTGQGRETQYF. CDR3 in DNA: TGTGCCAGTACTGGACAGGGAAGGGAGACCCAGTACTTC.

V is TRBV7-8 and J is TRBJ1-5; D is uncertain. Trimming stripped 1 base from V and 6 bases from J, with 7 bases between. CDR3 length equals 13 residues. The germline gives CDR1 SGHVS, CDR2 FQNEAQ. The CDR3 DNA is TGTGCCAGCAGCTTAGGAGAAGGTCAGCCCCAGCATTTT. This codes for CASSLGEGQPQHF.

This chain links TRBV6-1 with TRBJ2-2; possible D gene TRBD1, 6 bases. The germline V and J ends were trimmed by 9 bases and 4 bases, with 15 bases remaining between them. The germline gives CDR1 MNHNS, CDR2 SASEGT. There are 14 residues in the CDR3. The CDR3 protein is CASQYRVVTGELFF. The CDR3 coding sequence is TGTGCCAGTCAGTACAGGGTAGTCACCGGGGAGCTGTTTTTT.

Details on this clone: Other DNA variants within this sample encode the same CDR3. This chain connects TRBV2 to TRBJ2-7, with TRBD1 as a possible D gene (5 bases). CDR1 and CDR2 (germline): SNHLY, FYNNEI. The CDR3 is 14 amino acids. V was clipped by 3 bases and J by 3 bases, with 12 bases between them. The CDR3: CASSDQGAGYEQYF. CDR3 nucleotides: TGTGCCAGCAGTGACCAGGGTGCCGGCTACGAGCAGTACTTC.

The V call is TRBV19, the J call TRBJ1-5, with 7 nucleotides matching TRBD1. This CDR3 spans 16 amino acids. Germline loops: CDR1 LNHDA, CDR2 SQIVND (reference sequence). The junction had 11 bases not matched to a gene; V was cut back by 3 bases and J by 6 bases. The CDR3 DNA sequence: TGTGCCAGTAGTATTAAAGTGAGGGGGCGGGTTCAGCCCCAGCATTTT. Residues: CASSIKVRGRVQPQHF.

The chain carries TRBV25-1 and TRBJ2-5, with a tentative D call TRBD2 (6 bases). The CDR3 consists of 15 residues. Deletions cut 6 bases from V and 3 bases from J, with 17 bases between. Germline V gene sequence: CDR1 MGHDK, CDR2 SYGVNS. The CDR3 loop is CASSTRTIWEETQYF. The CDR3 DNA follows: TGTGCCAGCAGCACCCGGACTATTTGGGAAGAGACCCAGTACTTC.

The V and J genes are TRBV5-1 and TRBJ2-5; 11 bases line up with TRBD2. Trimming took 2 bases from V and 5 from J; bases not matched to a gene: 17. The germline gives CDR1 SGHRS, CDR2 YFSETQ. This CDR3 has 19 residues. CDR3 loop: CASSLRPGLAVSNGETQYF. Here the CDR3 DNA reads TGCGCCAGCAGCTTACGGCCGGGACTAGCGGTTTCGAACGGGGAGACCCAGTACTTC.

This clone has only a few counts. The chain couples TRBV18 to TRBJ2-5; D perhaps matches TRBD2 (6 bases). Germline lookup yields CDR1 KGHSH and CDR2 LQKENI. The CDR3 extends over 17 amino acids. The ends were cut back, 0 bases at V and 5 bases at J, with 19 bases in the middle. DNA of the CDR3: TGTGCCAGCTCACCACCTACCTTGACGGGACGGGAGGAGACCCAGTACTTC. This translates into CASSPPTLTGREETQYF.

The gene calls are TRBV7-9 and TRBJ1-1, with D unresolved. The CDR3 totals 13 residues. Looked up from germline, CDR1 is SEHNR and CDR2 is FQNEAQ (reference sequence). V lost 6 bases and J lost 0, with 8 bases in between. CDR3 in amino acids: CASRTWVNTEAFF. CDR3 coding DNA: TGTGCCAGCAGGACGTGGGTGAACACTGAAGCTTTCTTT.

The chain has TRBV5-4 and TRBJ2-1; 9 bases agree with TRBD2. The CDR3 totals 16 residues. Losses at the gene ends were 0 bases for V and 4 bases for J; bases not matched to a gene: 5. CDR1 is SGHNT, CDR2 YYREEE, per germline (reference sequence). CDR3 nucleotides: TGTGCCAGCAGCTTGGCGAATAGCGGGGGATACAATGAGCAGTTCTTC. Translated, it gives CASSLANSGGYNEQFF.

The CDR3 sequence is CASSAGTGKNEQFF. The CDR3 bases are TGTGCCAGTAGTGCCGGGACAGGGAAGAATGAGCAGTTCTTC. The gene calls are TRBV19 and TRBJ2-1, with 9 bases fitting TRBD1. There are 14 residues in the CDR3. After removal of 5 bases from V and 7 bases from J, the junction contained 6 bases not matched to a gene. CDR1 is LNHDA and CDR2 is SQIVND in the germline V gene (reference sequence).

V and J are TRBV11-2 and TRBJ1-2; D remains unclear. The CDR3 spans 14 residues. Germline assignment: CDR1 SGHAT and CDR2 FQNNGV. V lost 4 bases to trimming and J lost 4 bases, with 13 bases between them. For the CDR3, the DNA is TGTGCCAGCAGCTCGCGGACGGAAATCTATGGCTACACCTTC. Its translation is CASSSRTEIYGYTF.

The CDR3 sequence: CASSHPSGVKGDEQFF. The DNA for the CDR3 is TGCGCCAGCAGTCATCCTTCCGGGGTTAAGGGGGATGAGCAGTTCTTC. The rearrangement links TRBV23-1 to TRBJ2-1, with D tentatively TRBD1 (6 bases). TRBV23-1 is an open reading frame whose function is uncertain. The CDR3 is made up of 16 amino acids. V was trimmed by 3 bases and J by 8 bases, leaving 20 bases between them.